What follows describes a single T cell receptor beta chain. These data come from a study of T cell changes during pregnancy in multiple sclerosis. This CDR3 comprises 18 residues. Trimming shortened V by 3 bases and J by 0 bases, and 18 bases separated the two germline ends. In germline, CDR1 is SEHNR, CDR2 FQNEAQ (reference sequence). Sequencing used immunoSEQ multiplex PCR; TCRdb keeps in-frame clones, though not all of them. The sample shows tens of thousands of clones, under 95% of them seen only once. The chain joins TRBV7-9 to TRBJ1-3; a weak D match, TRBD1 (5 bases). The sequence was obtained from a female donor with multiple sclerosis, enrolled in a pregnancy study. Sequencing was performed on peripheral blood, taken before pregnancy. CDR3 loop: CASSLGSLVGLSGNTIYF. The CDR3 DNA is TGTGCCAGCAGCTTGGGCAGCCTAGTGGGACTCTCTGGAAACACCATATATTTT.